This T cell receptor beta chain appears in the sequencing data of a study of Graves' ophthalmopathy and Graves' hyperthyroidism (dated by TCRdb to 2017 to 2018). Regarding the study in general: Peripheral blood was collected at initial diagnosis, before any treatment. In total, under 150 blood samples were TCR-sequenced: roughly 45 ophthalmopathy, under 85 hyperthyroidism and around 17 hyperthyroidism-to-ophthalmopathy patients. The independent validation cohort included 18 to 20 hyperthyroidism patients plus 17 patients who later progressed from hyperthyroidism to ophthalmopathy. To explore V-J signatures distinguishing ophthalmopathy from hyperthyroidism, a discovery set of about a hundred patients (around 42 ophthalmopathy, over 55 stable hyperthyroidism) was enrolled. TCR beta repertoire signatures were used to distinguish Graves' ophthalmopathy from Graves' hyperthyroidism and to predict progression to ophthalmopathy. In roughly 6 hyperthyroidism patients, T-cell repertoires of thyroid tissue and blood were compared. Once sampling was done, hyperthyroidism patients were given methimazole at a starting dose of 30 mg daily, while ophthalmopathy patients were given high-dose intravenous methylprednisolone.

From the cysteine through the phenylalanine, the CDR3 covers 14 amino acids. Just the 42-base CDR3 DNA is kept, in frame starting at base 1. The junction carries 11 bases between V and J, which are trimmed by 0 bases and 4 bases respectively. In the germline V gene, CDR1 corresponds to SQVTM and CDR2 to ANQGSEA. Study-wide conclusions, independent of this receptor: Most expanded thyroid clonotypes with a frequency above 0.001 also appeared in blood, which suggests that blood repertoires may reflect the immune response in the thyroid. In cross-validation, the 13-signature model distinguished ophthalmopathy from stable hyperthyroidism with 87.88% sensitivity and 81% to 82% specificity, while in the test set the corresponding values were 80% and 75%. No statistical method was used to predetermine the sample size, and group allocation was not hidden from the investigators. In validation, the model predicted ophthalmopathy progression with nearly 71% sensitivity and around 72% specificity; eleven to twelve predicted patients were CT-confirmed with GO in a median of around 6.5 months.

For repertoire sequencing, the TCR beta CDR3 regions were amplified from RNA transcripts. A first-round RT-PCR used HTBI primers with the Qiagen OneStep RT-PCR kit, followed by a second-round multiplex PCR, size selection and purification. Libraries were sequenced paired-end with 100 bp reads on an Illumina HiSeq2000. As for the authors' bioinformatics: Reads were processed with SOAPnuke, discarding reads with adapters, uncalled bases, mean Phred below 15, or no exact constant-primer or identifier match. COPE v1.2.5 was used to merge high-quality paired reads. Clonotypes were defined as unique nucleotide sequences and were aligned to IMGT TRB V, D and J references using MiTCR v1.1. The analysis was limited to V-J combinations with a frequency above 0.0001, which together covered 98% to 99.2% of repertoires. For each V-J combination, a TCR clonal expansion and chaos score was defined as F50 clonal expansion divided by the chaos observed in the TCRdist matrix. Welch's t-statistics and random forest were used to reduce the features to 10 to 15 V-J combinations, which were then used as input to a naive Bayes classifier. The similarity between thyroid and blood repertoires was quantified using the Morisita-Horn index. The raw public reads went through TCRdb reprocessing: fastp at Q25, MiXCR clone calling, in-frame beta chains kept. Identical CDR3 proteins give one entry, which carries the most common genes and DNA. The V and J calls were determined by TCRdb, not by the authors. Counted in this sample were hundreds of thousands of distinct CDR3 sequences; about 38% of them appeared once. Clones ranked in the top ten supply more than 2.5% of the sample.

As concerns this clonotype: The antigen it recognizes is unknown. No much larger clone exists at a distance of one base, and base qualities are not known.

Ophthalmopathy patients had moderately to severely active disease, Clinical Activity Score of at least 3, NOSPECS grade of at least 4, and disease duration under 3 months. Patients with other autoimmune diseases, uncontrolled infections, pregnancy or lactation were excluded. Clinical symptoms, serum thyroxine, TRAb, thyroid ultrasound and orbital computed tomography were used for diagnosis. Using Ficoll-Paque density gradient centrifugation, PBMCs were isolated from about 9.4 ml of fresh peripheral blood. Total RNA was extracted with Trizol reagent and quality-checked on an Agilent 2100 Bioanalyzer.

The chain employs TRBV29-1 and TRBJ2-3; a confident D gene designation cannot be given. This TCR was sampled from an adult man with Graves' ophthalmopathy. Material: peripheral blood. The CDR3 sequence is CSVEDLVAADTQYF. The DNA is TGCAGCGTTGAAGATCTGGTAGCAGCAGATACGCAGTATTTT.